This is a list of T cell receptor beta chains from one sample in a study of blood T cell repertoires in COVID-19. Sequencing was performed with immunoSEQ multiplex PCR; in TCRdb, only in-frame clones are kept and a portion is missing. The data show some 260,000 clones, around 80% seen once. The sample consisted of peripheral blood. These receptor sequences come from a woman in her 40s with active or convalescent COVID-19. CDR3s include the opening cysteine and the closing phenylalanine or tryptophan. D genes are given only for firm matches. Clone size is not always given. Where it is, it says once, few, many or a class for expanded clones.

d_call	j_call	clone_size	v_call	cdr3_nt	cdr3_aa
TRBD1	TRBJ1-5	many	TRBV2	TGTGCCAGCGGAGAGGGGGCATGGCAGCCCCAGCATTTT	CASGEGAWQPQHF
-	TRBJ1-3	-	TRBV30	TGTGCCTGGAGTGTCGGCCTGGGCGGAAACACCATATATTTT	CAWSVGLGGNTIYF
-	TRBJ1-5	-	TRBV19	TGTGCCAGTAGTCCCCTGACATACCTCGCCCAGCATTTT	CASSPLTYLAQHF
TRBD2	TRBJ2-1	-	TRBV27	TGTGCCAGAAAAATGCGGGGGGCCGAAAACAATGAGCAGTTCTTC	CARKMRGAENNEQFF
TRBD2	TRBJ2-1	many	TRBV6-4	TGTGCCAGCAGTGAAACTAGCGGGGACTACAATGAGCAGTTCTTC	CASSETSGDYNEQFF
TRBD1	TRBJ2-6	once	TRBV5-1	TGCGCCAGCAGCTTAAGTACAGGGGTGACAGGGGCCAACGTCCTGACTTTC	CASSLSTGVTGANVLTF
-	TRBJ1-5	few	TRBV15	TGTGCCACCAGCAGAGCAGGTCTACCCCAGCATTTT	CATSRAGLPQHF
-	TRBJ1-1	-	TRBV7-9	TGTGCCAGCAGCTTAGAGGGGGACACTGAAGCTTTCTTT	CASSLEGDTEAFF
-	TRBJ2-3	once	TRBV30	TGTGCCTGGAGTGTACAGGGGGGGACAGATACGCAGTATTTT	CAWSVQGGTDTQYF
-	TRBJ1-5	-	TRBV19	TGTGCCAGTAGTATAGAGGGTAGGTCCGGGCAGCCCCAGCATTTT	CASSIEGRSGQPQHF
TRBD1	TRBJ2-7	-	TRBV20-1	TGCAGTGCTAGTTGGGACAGGGGGAACTACGAGCAGTACTTC	CSASWDRGNYEQYF
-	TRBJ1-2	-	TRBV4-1	TGCGCCAGCAGCCAAGATCTCCAGGTCGGTGGCTACACCTTC	CASSQDLQVGGYTF
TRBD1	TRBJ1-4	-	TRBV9	TGTGCCAGCTCCCTAGGGGGACAGGATAATGAAAAACTGTTTTTT	CASSLGGQDNEKLFF
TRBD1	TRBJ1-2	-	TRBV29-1	TGCAGCGTACAGGACAGGGAGAACTATGGCTACACCTTC	CSVQDRENYGYTF
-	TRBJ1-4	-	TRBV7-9	TGTGCCAGCACCCTCGCAACTAATGAAAAACTGTTTTTT	CASTLATNEKLFF
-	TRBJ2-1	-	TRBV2	TGTGCCAGCAGTGAATTCCAGGGAAATGAGCAGTTCTTC	CASSEFQGNEQFF
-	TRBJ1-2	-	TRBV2	TGTGCCAGCAGTCCCCGGACAGAACCCTTCTATGGCTACACCTTC	CASSPRTEPFYGYTF
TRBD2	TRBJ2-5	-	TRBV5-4	TGTGCCAGCAGCTTGGCCCGAGATAGCGGGGCTGGAGAGACCCAGTACTTC	CASSLARDSGAGETQYF
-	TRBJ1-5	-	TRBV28	TGTGCCAGCAATTCCAGGGTGCGCGATCAGCCCCAGCATTTT	CASNSRVRDQPQHF
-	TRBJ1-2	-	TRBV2	TGTGCCAGCAGCCGCGCGGGGCCCACTAGCGGCTACACCTTC	CASSRAGPTSGYTF
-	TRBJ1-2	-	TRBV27	TGTGCCAGCAGTTTAAGAGGAAACTATGGCTACACCTTC	CASSLRGNYGYTF
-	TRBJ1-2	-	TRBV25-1	TGTGCCATTCGGACAGCTGGTGGCTACACCTTC	CAIRTAGGYTF
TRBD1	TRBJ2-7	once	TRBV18	TGTGCCAGCTCACTAGGACAGGGCTACGAGCAGTACTTC	CASSLGQGYEQYF
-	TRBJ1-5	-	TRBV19	TGTGCCAGTAAACAGGGCGGGAGGGGCAATCAGCCCCAGCATTTT	CASKQGGRGNQPQHF
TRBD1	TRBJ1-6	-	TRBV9	TGTGCCAGCAGCCCTTGGGACAGGGGTGGTAATTCACCCCTCCACTTT	CASSPWDRGGNSPLHF
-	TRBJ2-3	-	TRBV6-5	TGTGCCAGCGGGGTAAGCGGTAGCACAGATACGCAGTATTTT	CASGVSGSTDTQYF
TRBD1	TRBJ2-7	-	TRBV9	TGTGCCAGCAGCATCCGGACAGGGGGCCACGAGCAGTACTTC	CASSIRTGGHEQYF
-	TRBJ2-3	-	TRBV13	TGTGCCAGCAGCTTAACGTGGGACACTCAAGGGACAGATACGCAGTATTTT	CASSLTWDTQGTDTQYF
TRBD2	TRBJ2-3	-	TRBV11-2	TGTGCCAGCAGCTTAGTTGGGGGGGGCACAGATACGCAGTATTTT	CASSLVGGGTDTQYF
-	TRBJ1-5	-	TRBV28	TGTGCCAGCAGTACGGGACACGGCCAACGGCAGCCCCAGCATTTT	CASSTGHGQRQPQHF
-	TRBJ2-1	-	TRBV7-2	TGTGCCAGCAGCTTGGACTCTAGCTGGGGTACCAATGAGCAGTTCTTC	CASSLDSSWGTNEQFF
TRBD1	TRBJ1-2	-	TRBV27	TGTGCCAGCAGCACAGGGGCGAGGGGTGGCTACACCTTC	CASSTGARGGYTF
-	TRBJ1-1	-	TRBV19	TGTGCCAGTAGTATAGCTGCGGCGACTGAAGCTTTCTTT	CASSIAAATEAFF
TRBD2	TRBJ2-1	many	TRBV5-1	TGCGCCAGCAGAACCGGGACTAGCGCCACCCGGGAGCAGTTCTTC	CASRTGTSATREQFF
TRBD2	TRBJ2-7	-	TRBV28	TGTGCCAGCAGTCCGGGACTAGCGGCAACCTACGAGCAGTACTTC	CASSPGLAATYEQYF
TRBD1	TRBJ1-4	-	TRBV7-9	TGTGCCACCGGGGGCGGGACAGGGCTTAATGAAAAACTGTTTTTT	CATGGGTGLNEKLFF
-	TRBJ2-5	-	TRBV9	TGTGCCAGCAGCGTCTCTAGCGAACGGGAGACCCAGTACTTC	CASSVSSERETQYF
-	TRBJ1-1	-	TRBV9	TGTGCCAGCAGCGTTTTAACAGGGATAAACACTGAAGCTTTCTTT	CASSVLTGINTEAFF
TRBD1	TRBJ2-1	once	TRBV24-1	TGTGCCACCAGTGATTACAGGGGTGAGCAGTTCTTC	CATSDYRGEQFF
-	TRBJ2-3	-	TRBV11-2	TGTGCCAGCAGCCAGGACTACCGCCCTAATACGCAGTATTTT	CASSQDYRPNTQYF
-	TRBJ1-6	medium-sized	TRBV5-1	TGCGCCAGCAGCTCCACCGGGGGGAGGGGATACTCACCCCTCCACTTT	CASSSTGGRGYSPLHF